Below are 23 T cell receptor beta chains sequenced from a single sample in a study of T cell responses to AZD1222 COVID-19 vaccine. The data were produced by immunoSEQ multiplex PCR, yet TCRdb's version contains in-frame clones alone and is incomplete. The data contain roughly 140,000 clones, about 92% of them singletons. The material sequenced was peripheral blood, taken after recovery from COVID-19. The receptors shown here come from an adult who had recovered from COVID-19.

The CDR3 loop reads CASSPGQGRETQYF. The CDR3, as DNA: TGTGCCAGCTCACCGGGACAGGGAAGAGAGACCCAGTACTTC. V usage is TRBV18 and J usage is TRBJ2-5; 9 bases agree with TRBD1. Germline V gives CDR1 KGHSH, CDR2 LQKENI. The V segment lost 3 bases and the J segment 4 bases; nucleotides outside the gene matches: 3. The CDR3 has 14 amino acids. The full variable domain, rest sourced from reference TRBV18 and TRBJ2-5, is NAGVMQNPRHLVRRRGQEARLRCSPMKGHSHVYWYRQLPEEGLKFMVYLQKENIIDESGMPKERFSAEFPKEGPSILRIQQVVRGDSAAYFCASSPGQGRETQYFGPGTRLLVL.

This chain connects TRBV14 to TRBJ2-3; 7 bases map to TRBD2. J lost 6 bases, V lost 4 bases, and 10 bases had no gene match. CDR1 is SGHDN, CDR2 FVKESK, per germline. The CDR3 consists of 15 residues. DNA of the CDR3: TGTGCCAGCAGCCGGGAGGGGCTCCTCCGCGATACGCAGTATTTT. This translates into CASSREGLLRDTQYF.

This chain links TRBV5-4 with TRBJ2-2; tentative D call: TRBD2 (6 bases). V dropped 4 bases and J dropped 2 bases, with 12 bases sitting between them. This CDR3 has 15 residues. Germline V gene sequence: CDR1 SGHNT, CDR2 YYREEE (reference sequence). The chain's CDR3 is CASSARTTNTGELFF. As DNA, the CDR3 is TGTGCCAGCAGCGCAAGGACTACTAACACCGGGGAGCTGTTTTTT.

The chain couples TRBV10-1 to TRBJ2-3; 12 bases line up with TRBD2. In germline, CDR1 is WNHNN, CDR2 SYGVQD (reference sequence). The trim removed 2 bases at V and 1 base at J, leaving 1 base unmatched. The CDR3 has 16 amino acids. The CDR3 region is CASSEGLAGRTDTQYF. The CDR3 DNA sequence: TGCGCCAGCAGTGAGGGACTAGCGGGGCGCACAGATACGCAGTATTTT.

The gene calls are TRBV10-1 and TRBJ2-1; D possibly corresponds to TRBD2 (5 bases). This CDR3 is built from 14 residues. CDR1 and CDR2 (germline): WNHNN, SYGVQD (reference sequence). V lost 5 bases, J lost 8 bases, and 16 bases lay in between. Written as DNA, the CDR3 is TGCGCCAGCAGTTGGGCGGGCACCGACGATGAGCAGTTCTTC. Translated, it gives CASSWAGTDDEQFF.

This chain joins TRBV3-1 (or the pseudogene TRBV3-2) and TRBJ2-5, with D hard to call. The CDR3 extends over 13 amino acids. V dropped 6 bases and J dropped 5 bases, with 13 bases sitting between them. Germline CDR1 LGHDT, CDR2 YNNKEL (reference sequence). In DNA, the CDR3 is TGTGCCAGCAGTCAACCTGGGGTTGAGACCCAGTACTTC. The encoded protein is CASSQPGVETQYF.

V and J are TRBV19 and TRBJ1-3; 9 nucleotides align to TRBD1. The CDR3 sequence is 15 residues long. Trimming removed 5 bases from V and 4 bases from J; junction bases left unmatched: 6. Germline CDR1 is LNHDA and CDR2 is SQIVND (reference sequence). The CDR3 here is CASSRTGGRGNTIYF. The CDR3 DNA reads as TGTGCCAGTAGTCGCACAGGGGGCCGAGGAAACACCATATATTTT.

This chain uses TRBV6-9 with TRBJ2-7; possible D gene TRBD1, 6 bases. Per germline, CDR1 MNHGY and CDR2 SVAAGI. The CDR3 totals 14 residues. V was pared by 5 bases and J by 1 base, with 12 bases between. CDR3 nucleotide sequence: TGTGCCAGCAGTGACAGGTCTTCTTCCTACGAGCAGTACTTC. Its protein product is CASSDRSSSYEQYF.

This clone showed up just once. Here the CDR3 reads CAWKTAFSYNEQFF. CDR3 in DNA: TGTGCCTGGAAAACGGCCTTCTCCTACAATGAGCAGTTCTTC. This chain links TRBV30 with TRBJ2-1; D gene unclear. The CDR3 covers 14 residues. The germline gives CDR1 GTSNPN, CDR2 SVGIG (reference sequence). The V end lost 4 bases, the J end lost 0 bases, and 10 bases lay between the germline ends.

The V gene is TRBV7-6, the J gene TRBJ2-3, with 9 bases fitting TRBD2. V gave up 1 base and J gave up 4 bases; unmatched junction bases: 6. This CDR3 spans 16 amino acids. The germline V gene has CDR1 SGHVS and CDR2 FNYEAQ. The CDR3, as DNA: TGTGCCAGCAGCTTAGAGGCTAGCGGGACGTCAGATACGCAGTATTTT. Its translation is CASSLEASGTSDTQYF. Supplemented by reference TRBV7-6 and TRBJ2-3, the full variable domain reads GAGVSQSPRYKVTKRGQDVALRCDPISGHVSLYWYRQALGQGPEFLTYFNYEAQQDKSGLPNDRFSAERPEGSISTLTIQRTEQRDSAMYRCASSLEASGTSDTQYFGPGTRLTVL.

This chain connects TRBV19 to TRBJ2-3; no clear D gene. The V end was cut by 7 bases, the J end by 0 bases, with 8 bases between. The CDR3 covers 13 residues. Germline-derived CDR1 and CDR2 are LNHDA and SQIVND (reference sequence). The CDR3 sequence: CASNAASTDTQYF. CDR3 in DNA: TGTGCCAGTAACGCGGCTAGCACAGATACGCAGTATTTT.

The chain carries TRBV6-1 and TRBJ2-7; tentatively, D is TRBD2 (6 bases). Germline CDR1 and CDR2: MNHNS and SASEGT. The CDR3 is 16 residues long. V lost 0 bases to trimming and J lost 4 bases, with 16 bases between them. The CDR3 loop is CASSEAWGGNGYEQYF. The CDR3 nucleotides read TGTGCCAGCAGTGAAGCGTGGGGCGGGAACGGTTACGAGCAGTACTTC.

This clone was found once. The V gene is TRBV11-2, the J gene TRBJ2-3; maybe TRBD1 (5 bases). Trimming cost V 0 bases and J 5 bases, with 12 bases left between them. The CDR3 contains 15 residues. The germline V gene encodes CDR1 SGHAT and CDR2 FQNNGV. The CDR3 spells CASSLDGAWQDTQYF. CDR3 DNA: TGTGCCAGCAGCTTAGATGGGGCTTGGCAAGATACGCAGTATTTT.

The J gene is TRBJ1-1, the V gene TRBV11-3, with a tentative D call TRBD1 (5 bases). The germline V and J ends were trimmed by 3 bases and 2 bases, with 10 bases remaining between them. Germline values: CDR1 SGHNT, CDR2 YENEEA. The CDR3 contains 14 residues. CDR3 sequence: CASSLTGVNTEAFF. The CDR3 region has the DNA TGTGCCAGCAGCTTGACGGGGGTAAACACTGAAGCTTTCTTT.

This chain links TRBV24-1 with TRBJ2-2; the D call may be TRBD1 or TRBD2 (5 bases each). The CDR3 covers 16 residues. V was clipped by 3 bases and J by 7 bases, with 17 bases between them. Germline loops: CDR1 KGHDR, CDR2 SFDVKD. The CDR3 sequence is CATSDPGTRDIGELFF. Written as DNA, the CDR3 is TGTGCCACCAGTGATCCCGGGACCAGGGATATCGGGGAGCTGTTTTTT.

J is TRBJ2-7 and V is TRBV2, with TRBD2 matching over 13 bases. J gave up 7 bases and V 4 bases, and 4 bases lay outside the gene matches. Germline assignment: CDR1 SNHLY and CDR2 FYNNEI. The length of the CDR3 is 14 residues. The CDR3 region has the DNA TGTGCCAGCAGTGGGACTAGCGGGAGTTATGAGCAGTACTTC. Protein product: CASSGTSGSYEQYF.

The chain joins TRBV7-3 to TRBJ2-7; TRBD1 matches 11 bases. J was trimmed by 3 bases and V by 2 bases; bases with no gene match: 3. This CDR3 is built from 15 residues. CDR1 and CDR2 (germline): SGHTA, FQGTGA. For the CDR3, the DNA is TGTGCCAGCAGCTTACAGGGACAGGGGGTCTACGAGCAGTACTTC. Residues: CASSLQGQGVYEQYF. The full variable domain, with the rest looked up from reference TRBV7-3 and TRBJ2-7, is GAGVSQTPSNKVTEKGKYVELRCDPISGHTALYWYRQSLGQGPEFLIYFQGTGAADDSGLPNDRFFAVRPEGSVSTLKIQRTERGDSAVYLCASSLQGQGVYEQYFGPGTRLTVT.

The genes are TRBV11-2 and TRBJ2-2, with a weak D call TRBD1 (5 bases). Germline V gene sequence: CDR1 SGHAT, CDR2 FQNNGV. V lost 5 bases to trimming and J lost 4 bases, with 11 bases between them. The CDR3 extends over 14 amino acids. In DNA form, the CDR3 reads TGTGCCAGCAGCCCTCAGGGCGGCACCGGGGAGCTGTTTTTT. Translating gives CASSPQGGTGELFF.

This clone was counted once. The V call is TRBV7-9, the J call TRBJ1-6; unclear D gene. The germline gives CDR1 SEHNR, CDR2 FQNEAQ (reference sequence). With 4 bases removed from V and 0 bases from J, the gap between germline ends came to 19 bases. This CDR3 spans 19 amino acids. CDR3 residues: CASSSGSNYKSSYNSPLHF. CDR3 DNA sequence: TGTGCCAGCAGCTCCGGATCGAACTATAAGAGCTCCTATAATTCACCCCTCCACTTT. The complete variable domain, with remaining parts taken from reference TRBV7-9 and TRBJ1-6, reads DTGVSQNPRHKITKRGQNVTFRCDPISEHNRLYWYRQTLGQGPEFLTYFQNEAQLEKSRLLSDRFSAERPKGSFSTLEIQRTEQGDSAMYLCASSSGSNYKSSYNSPLHFGNGTRLTVT.

V is TRBV7-9 and J is TRBJ1-4; D not certain. V lost 3 bases and J lost 8, with 16 bases in between. CDR3 length: 15 amino acids. Per germline, CDR1 SEHNR and CDR2 FQNEAQ (reference sequence). CDR3 sequence: CASSFLSDQKEKLFF. The CDR3 nucleotides are TGTGCCAGCAGCTTTCTCAGTGACCAGAAGGAAAAACTGTTTTTT.

This clone has more than one count but fewer than ten. The chain links TRBV6-5 to TRBJ2-2; D ambiguous. The germline V and J ends were trimmed by 0 bases and 1 base, with 6 bases remaining between them. Germline CDR1 reads MNHEY; CDR2 reads SVGAGI. The CDR3 runs 15 residues. The CDR3 DNA reads as TGTGCCAGCAGTTACTCGACCCAGAACACCGGGGAGCTGTTTTTT. Protein sequence: CASSYSTQNTGELFF.

With regard to this clone: Other nucleotide sequences from this sample produce the same CDR3. The CDR3 DNA is TGTGCCAGCAGCTTAGCGGGGGCCAACACTGAAGCTTTCTTT. Translated, it gives CASSLAGANTEAFF. The chain has TRBV5-4 and TRBJ1-1; weak D call: TRBD1 (6 bases). The ends were cut back, 2 bases at V and 2 bases at J, with 10 bases in the middle. Germline loops: CDR1 SGHNT, CDR2 YYREEE (reference sequence). The CDR3 is made up of 14 amino acids.

The chain joins TRBV5-1 to TRBJ2-2, with D maybe TRBD1 (5 bases). This CDR3 is built from 15 residues. The germline gives CDR1 SGHRS, CDR2 YFSETQ. V lost 4 bases, J lost 3 bases, and 13 bases lay in between. The CDR3 loop reads CASSPDPRDTGELFF. In nucleotides, the CDR3 is TGCGCCAGCAGCCCCGATCCCAGGGACACCGGGGAGCTGTTTTTT.